This T cell receptor (beta chain) was sequenced during a study of CD8+ T cells in alopecia areata. Whole-study context: Dosing with tofacitinib proceeded for 6 to 18 months, followed by 6 months off drug. Findings and caveats of the study: Lesional scalp displayed greater clonality than normal scalp, most notably in alopecia totalis/universalis.

Collection of lesional scalp punch biopsies and peripheral blood was performed in alopecia areata patients. Concerning this clone: Its antigen is unidentified.

TCR sequencing used cDNA made by reverse transcription of extracted RNA. Some clones are missing from TCRdb's copy, which holds only in-frame ones; the method was immunoSEQ multiplex PCR. Among more than 200,000 clones, roughly two thirds were seen once, and the ten largest hold approximately 1.2%. V shed 2 bases and J 5 bases; nucleotides not matched to a gene: 12. The germline gives CDR1 SGHRS, CDR2 YFSETQ. The CDR3 spans 16 residues. The clonotype originates from a human donor with alopecia areata. Sequencing was performed on CD4+ T cells sorted from blood, taken at week 0. The rearrangement links TRBV5-1 to TRBJ2-7; 8 bases agree with TRBD1. The CDR3 region has the DNA TGCGCCAGCAGCTTCCCACAAGGACAGGGTTCCCACGAGCAGTACTTC. It codes for CASSFPQGQGSHEQYF. The full variable domain, completed using reference TRBV5-1 and TRBJ2-7, is KAGVTQTPRYLIKTRGQQVTLSCSPISGHRSVSWYQQTPGQGLQFLFEYFSETQRNKGNFPGRFSGRQFSNSRSEMNVSTLELGDSALYLCASSFPQGQGSHEQYFGPGTRLTVT.